This T cell receptor beta chain was profiled in a study of response to subunit inactivated influenza vaccine. Overall study findings and caveats: That few new T cells are recruited by each seasonal influenza vaccination was the authors' suggestion.

Germline values: CDR1 SNHLY, CDR2 FYNNEI. This CDR3 contains 14 residues. With 3 bases removed from V and 3 bases from J, the gap between germline ends came to 9 bases. Via MiXCR, TCRdb re-called the RT-PCR reads, giving one row per CDR3 protein. The sample carries 250,000 to 350,000 distinct CDR3 sequences, about 20% recorded once. In regard to this clonotype: What it recognizes is unknown.

The specimen was PBMCs from blood, collected less than 22 months after vaccination. The chain uses TRBV2 and TRBJ1-5; D gene uncertain. The clonotype comes from a man between 50 and 75 years old who received an inactivated influenza vaccine. The CDR3 DNA follows: TGTGCCAGCAGTGAGTCAGGACTCAATCAGCCCCAGCATTTT. Translated: CASSESGLNQPQHF.